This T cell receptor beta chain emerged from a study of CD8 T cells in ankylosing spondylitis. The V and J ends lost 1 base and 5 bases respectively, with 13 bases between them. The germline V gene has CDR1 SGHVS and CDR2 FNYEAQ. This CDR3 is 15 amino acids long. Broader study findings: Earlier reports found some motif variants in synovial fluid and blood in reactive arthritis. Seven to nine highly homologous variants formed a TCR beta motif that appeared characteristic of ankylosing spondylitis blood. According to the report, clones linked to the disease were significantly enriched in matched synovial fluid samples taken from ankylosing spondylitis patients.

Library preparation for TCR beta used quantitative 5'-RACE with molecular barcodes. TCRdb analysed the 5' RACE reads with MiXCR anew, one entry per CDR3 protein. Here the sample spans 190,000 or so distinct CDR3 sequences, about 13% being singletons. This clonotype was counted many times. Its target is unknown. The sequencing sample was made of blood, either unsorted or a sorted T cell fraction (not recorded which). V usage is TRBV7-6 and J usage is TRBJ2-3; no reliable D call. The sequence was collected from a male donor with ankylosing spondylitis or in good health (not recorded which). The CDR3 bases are TGTGCCAGCAGCTTAGGGGCGCCAGCAAGAGATACGCAGTATTTT. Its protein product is CASSLGAPARDTQYF.